This is a list of T cell receptor beta chains from one sample in a study of blood T cell repertoires in COVID-19. This table comes from immunoSEQ multiplex PCR, and its TCRdb copy is limited to in-frame clones, with some not included. The top ten hold less than 5% of the sample, which has around 270,000 clones, 80% to 85% seen once. Input material: peripheral blood. The receptors were gathered from a man in his fifties or sixties with acute or convalescent COVID-19. Each CDR3 is given with its conserved first and last residue. A D gene is named only where the DNA matches it firmly. For some rows the clone size is stated as once, few or many, or as a class when expanded; others skip it.

TRBD2 17 . TRBJ2-3 TRBV19 CASRGGIAGPSTDTQYF TGTGCCAGCCGAGGGGGGATAGCGGGGCCGAGCACAGATACGCAGTATTTT
. 13 . TRBJ1-2 TRBV19 CASSLGLNYGYTF TGTGCCAGTAGCCTAGGTCTTAACTATGGCTACACCTTC
. 14 . TRBJ2-7 TRBV19 CASSIVGSVHEQYF TGTGCCAGTAGTATTGTCGGGAGCGTCCACGAGCAGTACTTC
. 14 . TRBJ2-1 TRBV7-2 CASSLYEVYNEQFF TGTGCCAGCAGCTTATACGAGGTGTACAATGAGCAGTTCTTC
TRBD2 16 . TRBJ2-1 TRBV7-9 CASSLVGTSGFIEQFF TGTGCCAGCAGCTTAGTTGGGACTAGCGGGTTCATTGAGCAGTTCTTC
. 15 few TRBJ2-7 TRBV18 CASSPRDNPSYEQYF TGTGCCAGCTCACCGCGCGACAATCCTTCCTACGAGCAGTACTTC
. 14 . TRBJ1-6 TRBV15 CATSTGAPNSPLHF TGTGCCACCAGCACAGGGGCCCCAAATTCACCCCTCCACTTT
TRBD1 14 medium-sized TRBJ1-5 TRBV3-1/TRBV3-2 CASSRQGASQPQHF TGTGCCAGCAGCCGTCAGGGGGCGAGTCAGCCCCAGCATTTT
. 24 . TRBJ1-4 TRBV21-1 CASSKSPQGRGDPTPLTTNEKLFF TGTGCCAGCAGCAAAAGTCCCCAGGGGAGGGGGGATCCGACCCCATTGACAACTAATGAAAAACTGTTTTTT
TRBD2 15 few TRBJ2-1 TRBV6-5 CASSRGLAGMIEQFF TGTGCCAGCAGTAGAGGACTAGCTGGAATGATCGAGCAGTTCTTC
TRBD1 15 . TRBJ2-7 TRBV11-2 CASSLAGTGDREQYF TGTGCCAGCAGCTTAGCCGGGACAGGGGATCGCGAGCAGTACTTC
TRBD1 13 once TRBJ2-1 TRBV4-3 CASSPRQGHEQFF TGCGCCAGCAGCCCTCGACAGGGCCATGAGCAGTTCTTC
. 16 . TRBJ1-5 TRBV7-2 CASSLGSRNSNQPQHF TGTGCCAGCAGCCTGGGTTCCAGGAATAGCAATCAGCCCCAGCATTTT
TRBD2 15 . TRBJ2-3 TRBV19 CASSRTSGNTDTQYF TGTGCCAGTAGTCGGACTAGCGGGAACACAGATACGCAGTATTTT
TRBD1 18 . TRBJ1-1 TRBV30 CAWRRMGWGQGTGTEAFF TGTGCCTGGAGGCGGATGGGGTGGGGACAGGGGACGGGCACTGAAGCTTTCTTT